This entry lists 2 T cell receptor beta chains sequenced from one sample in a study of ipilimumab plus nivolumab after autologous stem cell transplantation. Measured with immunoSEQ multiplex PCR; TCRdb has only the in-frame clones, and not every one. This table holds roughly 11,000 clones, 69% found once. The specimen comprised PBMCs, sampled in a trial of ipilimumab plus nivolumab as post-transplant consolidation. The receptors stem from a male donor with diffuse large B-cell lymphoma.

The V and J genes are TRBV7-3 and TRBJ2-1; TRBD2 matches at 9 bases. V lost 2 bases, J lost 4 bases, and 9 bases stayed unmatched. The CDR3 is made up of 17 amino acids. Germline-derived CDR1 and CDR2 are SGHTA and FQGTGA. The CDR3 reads CASSLRGGLAGYNEQFF. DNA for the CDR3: TGTGCCAGCAGCTTACGGGGTGGGCTAGCGGGATACAATGAGCAGTTCTTC.

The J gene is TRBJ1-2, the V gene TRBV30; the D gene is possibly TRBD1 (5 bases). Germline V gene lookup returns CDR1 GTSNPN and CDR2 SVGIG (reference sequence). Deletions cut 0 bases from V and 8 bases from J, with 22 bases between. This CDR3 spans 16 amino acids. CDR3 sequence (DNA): TGTGCCTGGAGTGTAAATCCCTCACGGGGGGGTAAGGGCTACACCTTC. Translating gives CAWSVNPSRGGKGYTF.